One and the same sample provided the 2 T cell receptor beta chains below, sequenced in a study of T cell responses to AZD1222 COVID-19 vaccine. The assay was immunoSEQ multiplex PCR, and TCRdb's table has in-frame clones only and misses some. The sample gives approximately 130,000 clones, around 90% of which show up once; 4.5% to 7% is in the top ten. This sample comprised peripheral blood, obtained 28 days after the second AZD1222 dose. The origin of the receptors is an adult who received the AZD1222 COVID-19 vaccine.

This chain connects TRBV29-1 to TRBJ1-4; D is unclear. Germline CDR1 is SQVTM and CDR2 is ANQGSEA. The V end was cut by 4 bases, the J end by 5 bases, with 11 bases between. The CDR3 is made up of 13 amino acids. The CDR3 nucleotides read TGCAGCGTTGTTGTACGGGAAAATGAAAAACTGTTTTTT. As protein: CSVVVRENEKLFF.

This chain links TRBV5-6 with TRBJ2-1; 8 bases agree with TRBD2. Germline V gives CDR1 SGHDT, CDR2 YYEEEE. This CDR3 has 15 residues. Losses at the gene ends were 4 bases for V and 7 bases for J; bases not matched to a gene: 10. The CDR3 sequence: CASSPSAGAGNEQFF. CDR3 nucleotides: TGTGCCAGCAGCCCGTCAGCGGGGGCCGGTAATGAGCAGTTCTTC.